This TCR beta chain was sequenced during a study of Graves' ophthalmopathy and Graves' hyperthyroidism. Whole-study findings and limits: Appearing in blood as well were most expanded thyroid clonotypes above 0.001 frequency.

RNA transcripts were the template, and TCR beta CDR3 regions were amplified from them. HTBI-primed first-round RT-PCR preceded second-round multiplex PCR. TCRdb reanalysed the multiplex PCR reads using MiXCR and keeps one entry per CDR3 protein. The table lists approximately 160,000 distinct CDR3 sequences, just under 40% of them singletons, with about 9.5% in the top ten. V was clipped by 1 base and J by 3 bases, with 15 bases between them. The CDR3 spans 16 residues. Per the germline V gene, CDR1 is SGHTA and CDR2 is FQGNSA. From fresh peripheral blood, roughly 10 ml in volume, the PBMCs were obtained. About this clonotype itself: Its specificity is not known.

The genes are TRBV7-2 and TRBJ2-5; no clear D. This clonotype originated in a young man with Graves' ophthalmopathy. The specimen was peripheral blood. CDR3 DNA: TGTGCCAGCAGCTTAGGAGGCTCCCCCTTTAAAGAGACCCAGTACTTC. Encoded protein: CASSLGGSPFKETQYF.